These 3 T cell receptor beta chains were sequenced from one sample in a study of blood T cells in healthy people across ages (dated by TCRdb to the mid-2010s). The library was obtained by 5' RACE. The reads were generated on an Illumina HiSeq 2500. A second PCR of roughly 7 to 12 cycles was performed with a sample-barcoded 5' primer and a J-beta primer mix. The public reads were run again by TCRdb, first through fastp at Q25 and then through MiXCR, and only productive beta chains were kept. A single entry per CDR3 protein holds the most common genes and DNA from its merged rows. This sample holds 800,000 to 1,000,000 distinct CDR3 sequences; about 44% were observed only once. About an eighth of the sample is in the top ten clones. Sequences were obtained from blood. Source of these receptors: a man aged 25 to 40 in good health.

This clonotype was observed a few times. The CDR3 here is CATSVGQGYGYTF. DNA of the CDR3: TGTGCCACCAGTGTGGGACAGGGCTATGGCTACACCTTC. V usage is TRBV24-1 and J usage is TRBJ1-2; 9 bases line up with TRBD1. CDR1 KGHDR and CDR2 SFDVKD come from the germline V gene. J gave up 4 bases and V 5 bases, and 1 base lay outside the gene matches. There are 13 residues in the CDR3.

A word on this clonotype: A single base separates this from a much larger clone, so it may be a read error. The chain has TRBV7-2 and TRBJ2-2, with TRBD1 matching over 7 bases. Germline CDR1 and CDR2: SGHTA and FQGNSA. The CDR3 contains 14 residues. In DNA, the CDR3 is TGTGCCTGCAGCTTAGCAGGGGGAACCGGGGAGCTGTTTTTT. This sequence encodes CACSLAGGTGELFF.

This rearrangement joins TRBV11-3 to TRBJ2-3; the match to TRBD2 covers 12 bases. Germline V gene lookup returns CDR1 SGHNT and CDR2 YENEEA. The CDR3 totals 16 residues. Losses at the gene ends were 6 bases for V and 2 bases for J; bases not matched to a gene: 6. Written as DNA, the CDR3 is TGTGCCAGCAGATCAGGACTAGCGGGGAACACAGATACGCAGTATTTT. Its protein is CASRSGLAGNTDTQYF.